These 21 T cell receptor beta chains share one sample of origin, sequenced in a study of patients and donors after allogeneic stem cell transplantation. A single record per CDR3 protein comes from TCRdb applying MiXCR to the RT-PCR reads. The table records about 110,000 distinct CDR3 sequences, roughly 37% of them present only once. Sequencing was performed on blood, either unsorted or a sorted T cell fraction (not recorded which). The receptors derive from a human donor who was either an allogeneic HSCT recipient or a stem cell or donor lymphocyte infusion donor (not recorded which). It is not recorded whose cells these are; they may come from a transplant donor.

This clonotype was seen a handful of times. The rearrangement uses TRBV12-3 or TRBV12-4 and TRBJ2-7; D may be TRBD1 (6 bases). V dropped 1 base and J dropped 3 bases, with 16 bases sitting between them. CDR3 length equals 16 residues. The CDR3 region has the DNA TGTGCCAGCAGTTTAGATTGGGACAATCGGTTCTACGAGCAGTACTTC. The encoded protein is CASSLDWDNRFYEQYF.

Note on this clonotype: One junction end disagrees with the germline gene, perhaps due to a read error. The gene calls are TRBV3-1 and TRBJ2-1; 8 bases fit TRBD2. This CDR3 spans 15 amino acids. The germline V gene encodes CDR1 LGHDT and CDR2 YNNKEL (reference sequence). CDR3 coding DNA: TGTGCCAGCAGGCCAAGCGGGAGCTCCTACAATAAGCAGTTCTTC. This sequence encodes CASRPSGSSYNKQFF.

This clonotype was detected a few times. The chain couples TRBV12-3 or TRBV12-4 to TRBJ1-1; D is perhaps TRBD1 (5 bases). Between the trimmed V and J ends, which lost 6 bases and 1 base, there was a span of 9 bases. This CDR3 comprises 13 residues. The CDR3 spells CASSQQENTEAFF. As DNA, the CDR3 is TGTGCCAGCAGCCAACAGGAGAACACTGAAGCTTTCTTT.

This clonotype has more than one count but fewer than ten. CDR3 sequence: CATSERRFGEQFF. The CDR3 DNA is TGTGCCACCAGTGAACGGAGGTTTGGTGAGCAGTTCTTC. This sequence joins TRBV24-1 and TRBJ2-1; perhaps TRBD2 as D (5 bases). CDR3 length: 13 residues. CDR1 and CDR2 from the germline V gene are KGHDR and SFDVKD. Between the trimmed V and J ends, which lost 4 bases and 9 bases, there was a span of 12 bases.

The gene calls are TRBV20-1 and TRBJ1-2; no definite D call. Looked up from germline, CDR1 is DFQATT and CDR2 is SNEGSKA (reference sequence). V was shortened by 5 bases and J by 6 bases, with 13 bases between the two germline ends. This CDR3 is built from 12 residues. CDR3 sequence (DNA): TGCAGTGCTCCCTCGTACGGGAATGGCTACACCTTC. Amino acid sequence: CSAPSYGNGYTF.

The V gene is TRBV29-1, the J gene TRBJ2-2; 7 bases are shared with TRBD1. V lost 4 bases to trimming and J lost 1 base; unmatched junction nucleotides: 3. The CDR3 is made up of 14 amino acids. Germline V gene lookup returns CDR1 SQVTM and CDR2 ANQGSEA. Written as DNA, the CDR3 is TGCAGCGTTGTGGGACAGCTGAACACCGGGGAGCTGTTTTTT. Its protein is CSVVGQLNTGELFF.

This chain joins TRBV12-3 or TRBV12-4 and TRBJ2-3; D tentatively reads TRBD1 or TRBD2 (5 bases each). Trimming took 5 bases from V and 3 from J, leaving 15 bases between them. This CDR3 has 15 residues. CDR3 protein: CASSPPREWTDTQYF. CDR3 nucleotides: TGTGCCAGCAGTCCGCCCAGGGAGTGGACAGATACGCAGTATTTT.

CDR3 sequence reads: CASSLDLTREQFF. The CDR3 region has the DNA TGTGCCAGCAGCTTGGACCTAACTCGTGAGCAGTTCTTC. V gene TRBV5-6 combines with J gene TRBJ2-1; no reliable D call. The V and J ends lost 0 bases and 9 bases respectively, with 10 bases between them. CDR3 length: 13 residues. Germline V lookup: CDR1 SGHDT, CDR2 YYEEEE. Variable domain in full (rest from reference TRBV5-6 and TRBJ2-1): DAGVTQSPTHLIKTRGQQVTLRCSPKSGHDTVSWYQQALGQGPQFIFQYYEEEERQRGNFPDRFSGHQFPNYSSELNVNALLLGDSALYLCASSLDLTREQFFGPGTRLTVL.

The chain links TRBV20-1 to TRBJ1-1, with 7 bases aligning to TRBD1. J lost 9 bases, V lost 0 bases, and 7 bases had no gene match. The V gene's germline CDR1 is DFQATT and CDR2 SNEGSKA (reference sequence). The CDR3 length is 13 residues. The CDR3 is CSAREAGGRKAFF. DNA for the CDR3: TGCAGTGCTAGAGAGGCAGGGGGAAGGAAAGCTTTCTTT.

CDR3 protein: CSATKQAGGSYNEQFF. CDR3 coding DNA: TGCAGTGCTACAAAGCAAGCGGGAGGGTCCTACAATGAGCAGTTCTTC. This chain connects TRBV20-1 to TRBJ2-1; TRBD2 matches 10 bases. The CDR3 extends over 16 amino acids. Per germline, CDR1 DFQATT and CDR2 SNEGSKA (reference sequence). The ends lost 4 bases at V and 1 base at J; junction bases unmatched: 7.

This clonotype showed up just a few times. The chain joins TRBV14 to TRBJ1-1; D gene ambiguous. Trimming cost V 4 bases and J 0 bases, with 12 bases left between them. Germline CDR1 reads SGHDN; CDR2 reads FVKESK. The CDR3 consists of 15 residues. DNA for the CDR3: TGTGCCAGCAGCCCCAGATGGGGAATGAACACTGAAGCTTTCTTT. Protein product: CASSPRWGMNTEAFF.

The gene calls are TRBV4-2 and TRBJ2-3; D unresolved. V lost 0 bases to trimming and J lost 0 bases, with 4 bases between them. The CDR3 consists of 14 residues. Looked up from germline, CDR1 is LGHNA and CDR2 is YNFKEQ. The CDR3 is CASSQDPSTDTQYF. CDR3 bases: TGTGCCAGCAGCCAAGACCCTAGCACAGATACGCAGTATTTT.

This chain connects TRBV5-3 to TRBJ2-2; D remains unclear. TRBV5-3 is identified as an open reading frame with a role that is uncertain. This CDR3 comprises 10 residues. The V gene lost 5 bases and the J gene lost 7 bases, with 3 bases spanning the gap. CDR3 nucleotide sequence: TGTGCCAGAAGGGACGGGGAGCTGTTTTTT. Its translation: CARRDGELFF.

This clonotype was picked up a small number of times. The chain recombines TRBV2 with TRBJ2-5, with 11 bases lining up with TRBD2. Germline V gene lookup returns CDR1 SNHLY and CDR2 FYNNEI. Trimming removed 6 bases from V and 3 bases from J; junction bases left unmatched: 6. The CDR3 totals 15 residues. The CDR3 coding sequence is TGTGCCAGCAGCGGGACGACTAGCGGGAAAGAGACCCAGTACTTC. This encodes CASSGTTSGKETQYF. The full variable domain, rest sourced from reference TRBV2 and TRBJ2-5, is EPEVTQTPSHQVTQMGQEVILRCVPISNHLYFYWYRQILGQKVEFLVSFYNNEISEKSEIFDDQFSVERPDGSNFTLKIRSTKLEDSAMYFCASSGTTSGKETQYFGPGTRLLVL.

This clonotype was detected only a few times. V usage is TRBV5-1 and J usage is TRBJ1-1; 7 nucleotides line up with TRBD1. The CDR3 length is 15 residues. Germline loops: CDR1 SGHRS, CDR2 YFSETQ. Trimming took 1 base from V and 5 from J; bases not matched to a gene: 8. This chain's CDR3 is CASSLTETGRTEAFF. The DNA for the CDR3 is TGCGCCAGCAGCTTGACCGAGACAGGGAGGACTGAAGCTTTCTTT.

The rearrangement links TRBV18 to TRBJ1-6; D might be TRBD1 (6 bases). Germline CDR1 KGHSH, CDR2 LQKENI. The CDR3 covers 14 residues. Trimming left V 5 bases short and J 10 bases short, with 15 bases between. The CDR3 here is CASSTTGIGSPLHF. The CDR3 DNA reads TGTGCCAGCTCAACAACAGGGATCGGGTCACCCCTCCACTTT. Complete variable domain (other parts from reference TRBV18 and TRBJ1-6): NAGVMQNPRHLVRRRGQEARLRCSPMKGHSHVYWYRQLPEEGLKFMVYLQKENIIDESGMPKERFSAEFPKEGPSILRIQQVVRGDSAAYFCASSTTGIGSPLHFGNGTRLTVT.

The rearrangement links TRBV7-2 to TRBJ1-5, with 9 bases that match TRBD1. The CDR3 runs 14 residues. CDR1 and CDR2 from the germline V gene are SGHTA and FQGNSA. With 5 bases clipped from V and 6 bases from J, the junction kept 5 bases outside the gene matches. The CDR3 DNA reads TGTGCCAGCAGCCCGACAGGGGGGAGTCAGCCCCAGCATTTT. Translated: CASSPTGGSQPQHF.

This chain connects TRBV12-3 or TRBV12-4 to TRBJ1-1, with no clear D. The CDR3 extends over 13 amino acids. Between the trimmed V and J ends, which lost 3 bases and 1 base, there was a span of 6 bases. CDR3 region: CASSFTGNTEAFF. In DNA form, the CDR3 reads TGTGCCAGCAGTTTTACGGGGAACACTGAAGCTTTCTTT.

This clonotype was observed many times. The chain combines TRBV20-1 with TRBJ1-2, with a tentative D call TRBD1 (6 bases). The CDR3 sequence is 18 residues long. Trimming cost V 0 bases and J 8 bases, with 28 bases left between them. CDR1 is DFQATT and CDR2 is SNEGSKA in the germline V gene (reference sequence). The CDR3 DNA sequence: TGCAGTGCTAGAGATGACAAAAGACAGGCCATCCCAATATTAGGCTACACCTTC. This codes for CSARDDKRQAIPILGYTF.

This clonotype occurred a few times. The rearrangement links TRBV6-5 to TRBJ1-1; 8 nucleotides line up with TRBD1. The length of the CDR3 is 14 residues. J was trimmed by 1 base and V by 6 bases; bases with no gene match: 4. Germline V CDR1 and CDR2: MNHEY, SVGAGI. The CDR3 sequence: CASRRDRGNTEAFF. The DNA of the CDR3 is TGTGCCAGCAGGCGTGACAGGGGGAACACTGAAGCTTTCTTT.

This clonotype was picked up a small number of times. The J gene is TRBJ2-3, the V gene TRBV27; D could derive from TRBD1 or TRBD2 (6 bases each). Trimming left V 3 bases short and J 4 bases short, with 20 bases between. Germline CDR1 reads MNHEY; CDR2 reads SMNVEV (reference sequence). The CDR3 length is 17 residues. The CDR3 region is CASSFKGGLFSSDTQYF. CDR3 DNA: TGTGCCAGCAGTTTTAAGGGGGGCCTCTTTAGCTCAGATACGCAGTATTTT.